This TCR beta chain was recovered during a study of beta chain features in type 1 diabetes. Study-wide points: The naive, central memory and Treg TCRB repertoires showed an apparent similarity that was greater among patients than among healthy donors. TCRB CDR3s were moderately but significantly shorter in Type 1 diabetes patients in all four CD4+ subsets.

The entirety of the isolated RNA underwent reverse transcription, so expressed TCRB transcripts were sequenced. Repertoires were generated with immunoSEQ multiplex PCR, while TCRdb's copy carries only in-frame clones and drops some. In the table there are about 660,000 clones, around 15% of which are singletons. As to this clone: The antigen remains unidentified.

Germline V gene data show CDR1 as KGHSH and CDR2 as LQKENI. Deletions cut 1 base from V and 8 bases from J, with 9 bases between. The length of the CDR3 is 14 residues. The sample comprised naive CD4+ T cells from blood. This chain joins TRBV18 and TRBJ1-6, with D perhaps TRBD1 (6 bases). The receptor's source is a man younger than 30 with type 1 diabetes. The CDR3 region is CASSPRQVDSPLHF. CDR3 nucleotide sequence: TGTGCCAGCTCACCACGACAGGTGGATTCACCCCTCCACTTT.